This entry features one TCR beta chain sequence. These data originate in a study of CD8+ T cells in alopecia areata. V lost 5 bases, J lost 5 bases, and 15 bases lay in between. Germline V gene lookup returns CDR1 LNHDA and CDR2 SQIVND (reference sequence). This CDR3 is 14 amino acids long. cDNA prepared by RNA extraction and subsequent reverse transcription served as the template for sequencing. The data were produced by immunoSEQ multiplex PCR, yet TCRdb's version contains in-frame clones alone and is incomplete. This sample carries over 90,000 clones, roughly 50% of them seen once, and the ten largest clones take 8.8%.

This receptor was taken from a human donor in good health. V gene TRBV19 combines with J gene TRBJ1-2, with D uncertain. The sample comprised CD4+ T cells sorted from blood. In DNA, the CDR3 is TGTGCCAGTAGTGCCCTTCAGAGATCGTATGGCTACACCTTC. This gives the protein CASSALQRSYGYTF.